The rows below give T cell receptor beta chains drawn from one sample of a study of early T cells in non-severe SARS-CoV-2 infection. MiXCR, run by TCRdb on the 5' RACE reads, gives a single entry per CDR3 protein. The sample has around 86,000 distinct CDR3 sequences, around 15% seen once. Source material: whole blood. These receptors were collected from an adult who was a healthcare worker with PCR-confirmed SARS-CoV-2 infection or an uninfected control (not recorded which). The CDR3 runs from the conserved cysteine through the conserved F or W. A D gene is named only where the DNA matches it firmly. A clone size is listed for some rows: how often the clone was seen (once, few, many), or a class if it is expanded.

cdr3_length j_call d_call v_call clone_size cdr3_nt cdr3_aa
16 TRBJ2-1 TRBD2 TRBV19 - TGTGCCAGTAGCTCGCATAGCGGGGGGGCCGATCATGAGCAGTTCTTC CASSSHSGGADHEQFF
14 TRBJ2-3 - TRBV18 - TGTGCCAGCTCCAGACAGACTAGCACAGATACGCAGTATTTT CASSRQTSTDTQYF
13 TRBJ1-1 - TRBV20-1 - TGCAGTGCCCAAGGACCGTTGAACACTGAAGCTTTCTTT CSAQGPLNTEAFF
14 TRBJ2-3 - TRBV4-1 few TGCGCCAGCAGCCAAGTGGGGTTCACAGATACGCAGTATTTT CASSQVGFTDTQYF
16 TRBJ2-1 - TRBV7-2 - TGTGCCAGCAGCTCCTTTGGGACCCGGGCCTACAATGAGCAGTTCTTC CASSSFGTRAYNEQFF
13 TRBJ2-3 TRBD2 TRBV20-1 few TGCAGTGCTGGGGGAGGGAGCACAGATACGCAGTATTTT CSAGGGSTDTQYF
18 TRBJ1-2 TRBD1 TRBV7-9 few TGTGCCAGCAGCTTGGTTCCGACGCCCAGGGGGGTTTCTCGAGGCTACACCTTC CASSLVPTPRGVSRGYTF
14 TRBJ2-1 - TRBV5-1 - TGCGCCAGCAGCTTGGTTCAGGGGATCGATGAGCAGTTCTTC CASSLVQGIDEQFF
15 TRBJ2-1 TRBD2 TRBV20-1 many TGCAGTGCTAGTCTGACTAGCGGGGGTAGCAATGAGCAGTTCTTC CSASLTSGGSNEQFF
14 TRBJ2-1 TRBD1 TRBV9 few TGTGCCAGCGGGGGGACAGGGTTCTACAATGAGCAGTTCTTC CASGGTGFYNEQFF
15 TRBJ1-2 - TRBV29-1 - TGCAGCGCAAGCCCGATGTCGGGGGCTAACTATGGCTACACCTTC CSASPMSGANYGYTF
15 TRBJ1-2 TRBD1 TRBV9 - TGTGCCAGCAGCAACCGGACAGGGACGACCTATGGCTACACCTTC CASSNRTGTTYGYTF
15 TRBJ2-5 TRBD1 TRBV2 few TGTGCCAGCAGCCAGGGACAGGGGCGCTCGGAGACCCAGTACTTC CASSQGQGRSETQYF
16 TRBJ2-3 TRBD2 TRBV24-1 few TGTGCCACCAGTGAGACGGGACTAGCGGGGTCCGATACGCAGTATTTT CATSETGLAGSDTQYF
15 TRBJ2-3 TRBD2 TRBV7-9 few TGTGCCAGCAGCCCAAGACTAGCGGACACAGATACGCAGTATTTT CASSPRLADTDTQYF
14 TRBJ1-2 - TRBV7-9 many TGTGCCAGCAGCTTAGGAGGGTGGTCCTATGGCTACACCTTC CASSLGGWSYGYTF
15 TRBJ1-6 TRBD1 TRBV14 many TGTGCCAGCAAACGGACAGGTCGGGAAAATTCACCCCTCCACTTT CASKRTGRENSPLHF
15 TRBJ2-1 - TRBV18 - TGTGCCAGCTCACAGGAGGGGATTACAACTAATGAGCAGTTCTTC CASSQEGITTNEQFF
12 TRBJ1-1 - TRBV5-4 - TGTGCCAGCAACATTTGGGGCACTGAAGCTTTCTTT CASNIWGTEAFF
13 TRBJ1-5 - TRBV24-1 - TGTGCCACCAGGGCGGGATGGGATCAGCCCCAGCATTTT CATRAGWDQPQHF
14 TRBJ2-3 - TRBV7-2 many TGTGCCAGCAGCTTATCAGGGGTGGCAGATACGCAGTATTTT CASSLSGVADTQYF
13 TRBJ2-3 - TRBV10-3 few TGTGCCATCAGTGATCTCAGGCTCCCTACGCAGTATTTT CAISDLRLPTQYF
16 TRBJ2-2 TRBD1 TRBV5-1 many TGCGCCAGCAGCTTGTTGACAGGGGGCAACACCGGGGAGCTGTTTTTT CASSLLTGGNTGELFF
16 TRBJ1-6 TRBD1 TRBV7-8 few TGTGCCAGCAGCTGGGGGTGGGGACAGAATAATTCACCCCTCCACTTT CASSWGWGQNNSPLHF
16 TRBJ2-1 - TRBV3-1 few TGTGTCAGCAGCCAAGATTTCGGGGGAAGCTACAATGAGCAGTTCTTC CVSSQDFGGSYNEQFF
11 TRBJ2-5 - TRBV29-1 - TGCAGCGCTCAACCGGGGCAGACCCAGTACTTC CSAQPGQTQYF
15 TRBJ2-1 - TRBV3-1 many TGTGCCAGCAGCCAGAGGGGTTACAATGGCGATGAGCAGTTCTTC CASSQRGYNGDEQFF
11 TRBJ1-1 TRBD1 TRBV6-4 - TGTGCCAGCAGCGCAGGGGGTGAAGCTTTCTTT CASSAGGEAFF
10 TRBJ2-3 - TRBV29-1 many TGCAGCGTTGAAGGGGATACGCAGTATTTT CSVEGDTQYF
15 TRBJ2-2 - TRBV29-1 - TGCAGCGTTGTCGGATCGGGGGAGAACACCGGGGAGCTGTTTTTT CSVVGSGENTGELFF
13 TRBJ1-2 - TRBV5-1 few TGCGCCACCTCTACAGGGTCGGTCTATGGCTACACCTTC CATSTGSVYGYTF
14 TRBJ1-5 - TRBV5-1 - TGCGCCAGCAGCTTGGGGGGGCCCAATCAGCCCCAGCATTTT CASSLGGPNQPQHF
15 TRBJ2-3 - TRBV5-4 few TGTGCCAGCAGCTTGGGCGAGGACTCCACAGATACGCAGTATTTT CASSLGEDSTDTQYF
16 TRBJ2-3 TRBD1 TRBV11-3 - TGTGCCAGCAGCCCTGGGACGGACAGGATCACAGATACGCAGTATTTT CASSPGTDRITDTQYF
15 TRBJ2-3 - TRBV11-3 - TGTGCCAGCAGCTTAGAGGGGAGTAGCACAGATACGCAGTATTTT CASSLEGSSTDTQYF
15 TRBJ1-6 TRBD1 TRBV5-1 - TGCGCCAGCAGCCACGGACAGGGGGCAAGATCACCCCTCCACTTT CASSHGQGARSPLHF
16 TRBJ1-6 TRBD1 TRBV2 - TGTGCCAGCAGTGTTGGCGGGCAGGGGGTAAATTCACCCCTCCACTTT CASSVGGQGVNSPLHF
15 TRBJ1-3 - TRBV9 - TGTGCCAGCAGCTTCCGTCCGGGCTCCGGAAACACCATATATTTT CASSFRPGSGNTIYF
16 TRBJ1-3 TRBD1 TRBV9 - TGTGCCAGCAGCAGCAAACCAGGGGGCTCTGGAAACACCATATATTTT CASSSKPGGSGNTIYF
16 TRBJ2-1 TRBD2 TRBV11-2 few TGTGCCAGCAGCTCGACTAGCGGGGGACTAAAGGATGAGCAGTTCTTC CASSSTSGGLKDEQFF
16 TRBJ2-2 TRBD1 TRBV5-1 - TGCGCCAGCAGGGAAACTCCCACAGGGGCCACCGGGGAGCTGTTTTTT CASRETPTGATGELFF
17 TRBJ2-1 - TRBV24-1 many TGTGCCACCAGTGATCCAAGAATCGGAATCTCCTACAATGAGCAGTTCTTC CATSDPRIGISYNEQFF